This paragraph covers one T cell receptor beta chain sequence. What was amplified from RNA transcripts were TCR beta CDR3 regions. TCR CDR3 underwent first-round RT-PCR with the HTBI primer set. Using its own MiXCR run on the multiplex PCR reads, TCRdb lists one record per CDR3 protein. The sample lists some 500,000 distinct CDR3 sequences; around 15% were seen once. CDR3 length: 16 amino acids. Trimming cost V 4 bases and J 5 bases; bases outside gene matches: 13. Germline CDR1 SGHRS, CDR2 YFSETQ. The source of the sample is a study of T cells in Graves' hyperthyroidism and ophthalmopathy. The receptor was isolated from a woman between 18 and 30 years old with Graves' hyperthyroidism. The V gene is TRBV5-1, the J gene TRBJ2-3; TRBD2 aligns across 7 bases. Sequencing used blood. The CDR3 region is CASSRVASGTLDTQYF. The CDR3 nucleotides are TGCGCCAGCAGCCGTGTCGCGAGCGGGACGCTAGATACGCAGTATTTT.